This T cell receptor (beta chain) was identified during a study of cytomegalovirus exposure and HLA in healthy donors. Regarding the study as a whole: Roughly uniform sequencing depth across donors was assumed, possibly incorrectly. Most CMV-associated TCR beta chains appeared HLA-restricted in a later analysis. As a later analysis showed, a missense DCLRE1C variant was linked to trimming of TCR beta V- and J-genes.

The study ran its PCR with 60 Vbeta and 13 Jbeta primers. Profiled with immunoSEQ multiplex PCR; TCRdb holds only in-frame clones, not every one. The table lists under 150,000 clones, about two thirds of them singletons. V was pared by 2 bases and J by 4 bases, with 8 bases of the junction left unmatched. CDR3 length: 17 amino acids. CDR1 is WSHSY, CDR2 SAAADI, per germline. As to this clone: Its target is unknown.

Specimen: PBMCs. The receptor comes from a woman aged 60 to 75 in good health and CMV-seropositive. The chain links TRBV10-2 to TRBJ2-1; 10 bases map to TRBD2. The CDR3 spells CASSETASGGQYNEQFF. The DNA for the CDR3 is TGCGCCAGCAGTGAGACGGCTAGCGGGGGCCAGTACAATGAGCAGTTCTTC.